These T cell receptor beta chains were read from a single sample in a study of regulatory T cells. Profiled with immunoSEQ multiplex PCR; TCRdb holds only in-frame clones, not every one. The data hold more than 15,000 clones, with 84% observed a single time. The sequenced material came from conventional CD4+ T cells sorted from blood. All receptors derive from a person aged 25 to 39 with CD3G deficiency. Both conserved end residues are part of each CDR3. Rows give clone size only sometimes, using once, few, many, or a class for an expanded clone.

>NA|TRBV5-1|TRBJ2-7
CASSLVPIGMSSSEQYF
>NA|TRBV30|TRBJ1-5
CAWSAPAPVQPQHF
>NA|TRBV6-1|TRBJ2-7
CASRPSGTYEQYF
>NA|TRBV28|TRBJ1-2
CASSPPGRGENYGYTF
>NA|TRBV27|TRBJ1-5
CASSLNRYQPQHF
>NA|TRBV27|TRBJ1-1
CASSLGQGDFHTEAFF
>once|TRBV16|TRBJ1-2
CASSRSRDGYTF
>NA|TRBV11-2|TRBJ2-1
CASSSLYNEQFF
>NA|TRBV6-1|TRBJ2-3
CASSEGGGADTQYF
>NA|TRBV5-1|TRBJ2-6
CASSSGPRGVLTF
>NA|TRBV5-1|TRBJ1-1
CASSPVQGAITEAFF
>NA|TRBV6-1|TRBJ2-6
CASSVRGVSGANVLTF
>NA|TRBV5-1|TRBJ1-2
CASSPTGRNYGYTF
>NA|TRBV18|TRBJ2-7
CASSPQGTAAFSYEQYF
>NA|TRBV7-9|TRBJ1-2
CASSSTASYGYTF
>NA|TRBV5-1|TRBJ2-2
CASSAGTGNTGELFF
>NA|TRBV5-1|TRBJ1-1
CASSLGGLNTEAFF
>once|TRBV27|TRBJ1-2
CASSHHDKTGYTF
>NA|TRBV19|TRBJ2-3
CASSTGGNTDTQYF
>few|TRBV6-5|TRBJ1-1
CASSPRRKGGTEAFF
>NA|TRBV6-1|TRBJ1-2
CASSEVPTYGYTF
>NA|TRBV20-1|TRBJ2-5
CSVYRQETQYF
>NA|TRBV5-1|TRBJ2-3
CASSLEGKGRDTQYF
>NA|TRBV18|TRBJ2-1
CASSPQRGNNEQFF
>NA|TRBV7-9|TRBJ1-2
CASSFNSPVGGYTF
>NA|TRBV5-1|TRBJ2-1
CASSSAGGSYNEQFF
>NA|TRBV6-1|TRBJ2-7
CASNPRGGPYEQYF
>NA|TRBV28|TRBJ1-1
CASSLQDTEAFF
>once|TRBV28|TRBJ1-2
CASRTGEQRMDGYTF
>NA|TRBV6-6|TRBJ1-2
CASSSSRGLGGYTF
>NA|TRBV7-2|TRBJ2-7
CASSSTGTRLQYF
>NA|TRBV6-5|TRBJ1-2
CASADRFYGYTF
>NA|TRBV28|TRBJ1-5
CASSYPGGSNQPQHF
>NA|TRBV6-5|TRBJ1-2
CASSELQIYGYTF
>NA|TRBV11-2|TRBJ2-3
CASSFRGVGSQNTDTQYF
>NA|TRBV7-9|TRBJ1-1
CASSLMGPEAFF
>NA|TRBV7-9|TRBJ2-1
CASSVRLGSGEQFF
>NA|TRBV18|TRBJ1-2
CASSPLAGDYGYTF
>NA|TRBV6-1|TRBJ2-7
CASSDIYEQYF
>NA|TRBV7-9|TRBJ2-3
CASSSNSDTQYF
>NA|TRBV6-6|TRBJ2-7
CASKRTGSYEQYF
>NA|TRBV28|TRBJ1-1
CASSRARRTEAFF
>NA|TRBV5-1|TRBJ2-1
CASSLQGAGEQFF
>NA|TRBV11-2|TRBJ2-3
CASSQLQGAGDTQYF
>once|TRBV6-1|TRBJ2-2
CASSWESGTGELFF
>NA|TRBV5-1|TRBJ1-2
CASSLEGGYGYTF